Listed here is a single T cell receptor (beta chain). This clonotype occurred many times. The antigen it binds to is not known. One end of the junction varies from germline; a read error may be responsible. The library relied on multiplex PCR. Sequencing took place on an Illumina HiSeq 4000. CDR3 regions were amplified by Arm-PCR with iRepertoire HTBI primers to construct TCR beta libraries. PCR products were gel purified before sequencing. The study's own analysis went as follows. Gene usage analysis of CDR3 amino acid clonotypes relied on the 60 or so TRBV and fewer than 15 TRBJ segments identified across samples. COPE and FqMerger were used to merge filtered high-quality paired reads into contigs. BLAST was used to align contigs to IMGT TRBV, TRBD and TRBJ reference genes, and CDR3 was defined according to IMGT. Highly expanded clones were defined as clonotypes with a frequency above 0.1%. Shannon entropy was used to measure repertoire diversity, and the Gini coefficient was used to measure V-J evenness. Public clonotypes were defined as clonotypes shared by more than one individual. TCRdb applied fastp at Q25 and MiXCR to the public reads, then kept only in-frame beta chains. Merged by CDR3 protein, the rows form single entries marked with the most common genes and DNA. Clone size and V and J calls follow TCRdb, not the original study. The sample includes 300,000 to 400,000 distinct CDR3 sequences, with over 15% observed a single time. The top ten clones comprise 25% to 30% of the sample.

This sample stems from a study of regulatory T cells in long-lasting Graves disease (dated by TCRdb to about 2021). Turning to the overall study: Newly diagnosed Graves' disease patients had taken antithyroid drugs for less than 3 months. A total of around 35 samples were covered by TCR sequencing, comprising approximately 13 persistent and around 20 newly diagnosed Graves' disease patients. The study was registered as a clinical trial and conducted in China. Persistent Graves' disease patients were compared with newly diagnosed Graves' disease patients by peripheral blood TCR sequencing and RNA sequencing.

Reading the label with the study, this specimen's time point is: newly diagnosed GD, antithyroid drugs for less than 3 months. RNA was extracted from PBMCs in TRIzol for both TCR sequencing and RNA sequencing. The diagnosis of Graves' disease was made according to American Thyroid Association guidelines. The patients came from an endocrinology department in Xi'an, China. From each patient, approximately 10 milliliters of peripheral blood was collected into an EDTA anticoagulant tube. Ficoll Paque Plus density gradient separation was used to isolate PBMCs, and no additional T cell sorting was done. An Agilent 2100 Bioanalyzer and agarose gel were used to assess RNA quality, and a NanoDrop 2000 was used to measure RNA concentration. Results the study describes overall, beyond this receptor: Peripheral blood alone was examined, since thyroid tissue, which constituted the primary lesion, could not be accessed. Persistent Graves' disease patients showed lower TCR Shannon entropy and fewer highly expanded clones than newly diagnosed patients, suggesting clonal expansion. Sequencing and analysis were limited to the TCR beta chain. The small sample size was acknowledged by the authors as a limitation that may reduce accuracy. Persistent patients shared more public clonotypes among themselves (2,741) than newly diagnosed patients did (more than 950).

A further study also used this sample, focusing on T cells in Graves' hyperthyroidism and ophthalmopathy. The second source states: A patient counted as having stable Graves' hyperthyroidism if no progression to ophthalmopathy occurred over 18 months of follow-up. The hyperthyroidism patients were between 18 and 65 years old and newly diagnosed, with a disease duration of less than 2 months. The study excluded patients with uncontrolled infections, other autoimmune diseases, pregnancy or lactation. Diagnoses relied on clinical symptoms, serum thyroxine and TRAb, thyroid ultrasound and orbital computed tomography. A first-round RT-PCR of the TCR CDR3 used the HTBI primer set with the Qiagen OneStep RT-PCR kit. Most expanded thyroid clonotypes (frequency above 0.001) were also detected in blood, a finding suggesting that blood repertoires may reflect thyroid immune responses. Ophthalmopathy was separated from stable hyperthyroidism by a 13 V-J signature model, with 85% to 90% sensitivity and around 81% specificity obtained in cross-validation and 80%/75% obtained in testing. During validation, the model predicted progression to ophthalmopathy a median of approximately 6.5 months ahead of onset, with around 65% sensitivity and about 72% specificity. A discovery cohort of around 98 patients, roughly 40 with Graves' ophthalmopathy and about 58 with stable Graves' hyperthyroidism, was used to find distinguishing TCR V-J signatures. Whether ophthalmopathy could be predicted prospectively was tested in an independent validation cohort made up of about 18 hyperthyroidism patients plus 17 patients who later progressed to ophthalmopathy. The 100 discovery patients were divided at random into training and test sets in a 7:3 ratio. In addition, the study compared T-cell repertoires in thyroid tissue and in blood from about 6 Graves' hyperthyroidism patients. Once sampling was done, hyperthyroidism patients were given methimazole at a starting dose of 30 mg daily, whereas ophthalmopathy patients were given high-dose intravenous methylprednisolone. Libraries were constructed in a second round of multiplex PCR, after which size selection and purification were performed. Sequencing of the libraries was done on an Illumina HiSeq2000 using paired-end 100 bp reads. Raw data were processed with SOAPnuke, discarding reads with adapters, uncalled bases, mean Phred below 15, or no exact constant-primer or identifier match. COPE v1.2.5 was used to merge high-quality paired reads, and clonotypes were defined as unique nucleotide sequences. Clonotypes were aligned to IMGT TRBV, TRBD and TRBJ reference segments using MiTCR v1.1. The analysis was restricted to V-J combinations with a frequency above 0.0001, which together covered over 99% of the repertoires. A TCS score was defined as the ratio between F50 (clonal expansion) and ExV (chaos), using BLOSUM62-based TCRdist between CDR3 peptides within each V-J. Welch's t-statistics and random forest reduced several hundred V-J features to roughly 13, which were used in a naive Bayes classifier (R e1071). No statistical method was used to fix the sample size in advance, and group allocation was not hidden from the investigators. The paper describes TCR Vbeta CDR3 sequencing of 120 to 150 peripheral blood samples, made up of 43 ophthalmopathy patients, approximately 76 hyperthyroidism patients and roughly 17 progressor patients.

The sequencing used peripheral blood mononuclear cells (PBMCs), collected at new diagnosis, from a patient treated with antithyroid drugs. The clonotype originates from a man aged 40-49 years with Graves disease. Donor details come from another sample of the same person, matched by shared clones.

The DNA is TGTGCTAGCAGCCCTAGACAGGGGATGATCACCGGGGAGCTGTTTTTT. Translated, it gives CASSPRQGMITGELFF. The chain couples TRBV7-7 to TRBJ2-2; TRBD1 matches 8 bases in the middle. The germline V gene (reference sequence) gives CDR1 as SSHAT and CDR2 as FNYEAQ. Inclusive of the bounding cysteine and phenylalanine, the CDR3 is 16 residues long. The read is trimmed to its CDR3 DNA, 48 bases read in frame from base 1.